Listed here are 10 T cell receptor beta chains from one sample, sequenced in a study of cytomegalovirus exposure and HLA in healthy donors. PCR amplification relied on 60 Vbeta primers (plus 13 Jbeta primers). Measured with immunoSEQ multiplex PCR; TCRdb has only the in-frame clones, and not every one. The sample records some 180,000 clones, approximately 11% being singletons. The sequencing sample was made of PBMCs. Receptors originate from a man aged 50-59 years in good health and CMV-seropositive.

This clone was seen more than once but under ten times. The CDR3 coding sequence is TGTGCCAGCACCAACGGGGGAGTAGGAGAGACCCAGTACTTC. This codes for CASTNGGVGETQYF. The gene calls are TRBV9 and TRBJ2-5; D is possibly TRBD2 (6 bases). CDR3 size: 14 residues. Germline V gene data show CDR1 as SGDLS and CDR2 as YYNGEE. The germline V and J ends were trimmed by 6 bases and 4 bases, with 16 bases remaining between them.

V gene TRBV11-3 combines with J gene TRBJ2-2; D call uncertain. Germline-derived CDR1 and CDR2 are SGHNT and YENEEA. Trimming took 5 bases from V and 1 from J, leaving 20 bases between them. CDR3 length equals 18 residues. CDR3 DNA sequence: TGTGCCAGCAGCCCTAATCGTTTACAGTCACAGAACACCGGGGAGCTGTTTTTT. Its translation is CASSPNRLQSQNTGELFF.

This clone was counted only a few times. The DNA of the CDR3 is TGCGCCAGCAGCTTGCAGGGGTGGGGAGCTTTCTTT. This encodes CASSLQGWGAFF. This chain uses TRBV5-1 with TRBJ1-1, with D possibly matching TRBD1 (6 bases). Germline CDR1 is SGHRS and CDR2 is YFSETQ. The CDR3 loop spans 12 amino acids. Trimming left V 1 base short and J 10 bases short, with 11 bases between.

The J gene is TRBJ1-1, the V gene TRBV6-5, with 7 positions matching TRBD1. This CDR3 region has 13 residues. V was pared by 4 bases and J by 4 bases, with 3 bases of the junction left unmatched. Germline V CDR1 and CDR2: MNHEY, SVGAGI. This CDR3 reads CASSFRQGTEAFF. As DNA, the CDR3 is TGTGCCAGCAGTTTCCGACAGGGCACTGAAGCTTTCTTT.

The chain recombines TRBV5-1 with TRBJ1-6, with no clear D. Between the trimmed V and J ends, which lost 4 bases and 14 bases, there was a span of 13 bases. Germline V gene lookup returns CDR1 SGHRS and CDR2 YFSETQ. CDR3 length: 12 residues. The chain's CDR3 is CASSNPGEALHF. The CDR3 region has the DNA TGCGCCAGCAGCAACCCTGGGGAGGCCCTCCACTTT.

The chain couples TRBV4-1 to TRBJ1-2, with unresolved D. Trimming cost V 0 bases and J 2 bases, with 13 bases left between them. The CDR3 has 16 residues. Germline CDR1 reads MGHRA; CDR2 reads YSYEKL. The CDR3 coding sequence is TGCGCCAGCAGCCAAGAGGGTGGGCGCAAAAACTATGGCTACACCTTC. Protein product: CASSQEGGRKNYGYTF.

This clone was detected only a few times. The chain uses TRBV12-5 and TRBJ1-2; D gene uncertain. V was shortened by 6 bases and J by 2 bases, with 13 bases between the two germline ends. Germline CDR1 reads LGHNT; CDR2 reads FRNRAP. There are 14 residues in the CDR3. The CDR3 protein is CASGPGVRNYGYTF. The CDR3 bases are TGTGCTAGTGGCCCAGGCGTACGAAACTATGGCTACACCTTC. The full variable domain, with the rest looked up from reference TRBV12-5 and TRBJ1-2, is DARVTQTPRHKVTEMGQEVTMRCQPILGHNTVFWYRQTMMQGLELLAYFRNRAPLDDSGMPKDRFSAEMPDATLATLKIQPSEPRDSAVYFCASGPGVRNYGYTFGSGTRLTVV.

V and J are TRBV6-5 and TRBJ1-2; TRBD1 matches 7 bases. There are 13 residues in the CDR3. CDR1 and CDR2 (germline): MNHEY, SVGAGI. V lost 8 bases and J lost 0; bases outside the gene matches: 3. The CDR3 protein is CASHRGANYGYTF. CDR3 sequence (DNA): TGTGCCAGCCACAGGGGAGCTAACTATGGCTACACCTTC.

The chain recombines TRBV19 with TRBJ1-1, with D possibly matching TRBD1 (6 bases). Germline V gene data show CDR1 as LNHDA and CDR2 as SQIVND (reference sequence). This CDR3 comprises 16 residues. V was clipped by 5 bases and J by 1 base, with 17 bases between them. CDR3 bases: TGTGCCAGTAGTTCCAATCCCGGGACACAGAACACTGAAGCTTTCTTT. Translated, it gives CASSSNPGTQNTEAFF.

The chain employs TRBV29-1 and TRBJ2-7, with 9 bases aligning to TRBD1. V trimming: 6 bases; J trimming: 3 bases; junction bases outside the gene matches: 6. The germline V gene has CDR1 SQVTM and CDR2 ANQGSEA. This CDR3 contains 13 residues. The CDR3 DNA reads TGCAGCGTCCAGGACAGGGGAAGCTACGAGCAGTACTTC. This codes for CSVQDRGSYEQYF.